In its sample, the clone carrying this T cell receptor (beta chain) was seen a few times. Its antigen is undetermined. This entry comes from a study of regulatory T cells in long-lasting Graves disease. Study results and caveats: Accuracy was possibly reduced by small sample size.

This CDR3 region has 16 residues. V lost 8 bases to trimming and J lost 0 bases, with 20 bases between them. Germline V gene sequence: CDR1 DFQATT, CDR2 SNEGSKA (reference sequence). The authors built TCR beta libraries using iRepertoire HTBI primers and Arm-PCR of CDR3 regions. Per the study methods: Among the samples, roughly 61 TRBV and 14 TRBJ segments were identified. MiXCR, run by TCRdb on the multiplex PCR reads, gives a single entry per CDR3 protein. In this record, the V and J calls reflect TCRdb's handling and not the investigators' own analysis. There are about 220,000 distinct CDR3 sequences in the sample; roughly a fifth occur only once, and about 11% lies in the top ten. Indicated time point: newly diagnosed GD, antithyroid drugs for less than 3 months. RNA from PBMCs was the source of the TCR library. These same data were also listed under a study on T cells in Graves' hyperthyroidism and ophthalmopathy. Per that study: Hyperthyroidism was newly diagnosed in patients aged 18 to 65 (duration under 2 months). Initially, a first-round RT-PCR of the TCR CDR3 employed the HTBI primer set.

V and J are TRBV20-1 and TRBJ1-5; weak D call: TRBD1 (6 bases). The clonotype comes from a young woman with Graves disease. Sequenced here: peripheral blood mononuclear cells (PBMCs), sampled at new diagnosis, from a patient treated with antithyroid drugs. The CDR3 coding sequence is TGCAGTACTGGGATCCAGGGAGGGGGTAGCAATCAGCCCCAGCATTTT. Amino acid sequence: CSTGIQGGGSNQPQHF.